The entry below describes one TCR beta chain. The CDR3 extends over 13 amino acids. V dropped 1 base and J dropped 3 bases, with 6 bases sitting between them. In germline, CDR1 is SEHNR, CDR2 FQNEAQ (reference sequence). This sample is drawn from a study of blood T cell repertoires in COVID-19. In the original workflow: Scientists estimated how many nucleated cells there were by amplifying reference gene primers. This table comes from immunoSEQ multiplex PCR, and its TCRdb copy is limited to in-frame clones, with some not included. V and J calls and clone size are given by that table; D and trimming were obtained from the DNA. The data contain about 280,000 clones, around 90% of them seen just once; the ten biggest clones take up 0.94%.

The sample taken for sequencing was peripheral blood. The receptor comes from a woman aged 40 to 50 who had recovered from COVID-19. V usage is TRBV7-9 and J usage is TRBJ1-1; D call uncertain. The CDR3 DNA reads TGTGCCAGCAGCTTAGATGGCTACACTGAAGCTTTCTTT. It codes for CASSLDGYTEAFF.